This T cell receptor beta chain was sequenced for a study of blood T cell repertoires in COVID-19. Across the study: Whether acute or convalescent, the COVID-19 samples came from the United States, Italy and Spain. T cells, B-cell-depleted T cells, or PBMCs provided the cDNA or gDNA that served as material.

Trimming left V 1 base short and J 2 bases short, with 5 bases between. CDR3 length: 12 residues. Germline-derived CDR1 and CDR2 are SQVTM and ANQGSEA. Authors' methods: Reference gene primer amplification in the assay estimated nucleated cell counts. Clones were read by immunoSEQ multiplex PCR, and TCRdb kept only the in-frame ones, dropping some. That table is the source of V, J and clone size, and D and trimming were worked out from the DNA. This table holds about 370,000 clones, more than 70% found once. This clone was picked up one time. Seattle-derived patients entered the study during active infection and were followed longitudinally.

V is TRBV29-1 and J is TRBJ2-5; D unresolved. This TCR was sampled from a woman in her 30s with COVID-19, enrolled during active disease. The sequenced sample consisted of peripheral blood. In DNA form, the CDR3 reads TGCAGCGTTGAAGCGGGTCAAGAGACCCAGTACTTC. Its translation is CSVEAGQETQYF. Drawing the rest from reference TRBV29-1 and TRBJ2-5, the complete variable domain is SAVISQKPSRDICQRGTSLTIQCQVDSQVTMMFWYRQQPGQSLTLIATANQGSEATYESGFVIDKFPISRPNLTFSTLTVSNMSPEDSSIYLCSVEAGQETQYFGPGTRLLVL.